The clone carrying this T cell receptor (beta chain) was found many times. Its specificity is not known. CDR3 size: 13 residues. The germline V and J ends were trimmed by 3 bases and 3 bases, with 8 bases remaining between them. Each CDR3 protein is one row after TCRdb ran MiXCR on the RACE reads. The table lists about 380,000 distinct CDR3 sequences, about 4.8% of them singletons. This record belongs to a study of human T cells and chemical hapten exposure. Study-level findings and limits: While controls formed fewer of them, expanded TCRs formed significantly more large CDR3 similarity clusters.

Time point in this sample: patch test 1, 2 weeks after DPC sensitization. Specified treatment: therapeutic diphenylcyclopropenone sensitization with weekly scalp DPC. The clonotype comes from a woman aged 45-65 years with alopecia areata. Some clones in this sample may be carry-over from other donors' samples. The input for sequencing was whole blood, taken in connection with sensitization to the hapten diphenylcyclopropenone (DPC). The genes are TRBV12-3 or TRBV12-4 and TRBJ1-1; tentatively, D is TRBD1 (5 bases). The CDR3 coding sequence is TGTGCCAGCAGTTTTGGGGGGGACACTGAAGCTTTCTTT. This sequence encodes CASSFGGDTEAFF.